The 5 T cell receptor beta chains below come from one sample, sequenced in a study of Graves' ophthalmopathy and Graves' hyperthyroidism. Amplified TCR beta CDR3 regions were obtained using RNA transcripts as template. RT-PCR in the first round used HTBI primers; a second-round multiplex PCR followed. One entry per CDR3 protein results from TCRdb running MiXCR on the multiplex PCR reads. The data show over a million distinct CDR3 sequences, with 35% to 40% seen just once and 11% held by the top ten. Material: peripheral blood or thyroid tissue (not recorded which). These receptors came from an adult man with Graves' hyperthyroidism.

About this clonotype itself: This may be a read error: a much more frequent sequence differs by one nucleotide. This sequence joins TRBV12-3 or TRBV12-4 and TRBJ1-3; D not resolved. The length of the CDR3 is 14 residues. V lost 2 bases, J lost 2 bases, and 7 bases lay in between. CDR3 protein: CASSLCGAGNTIYF. The CDR3 DNA sequence: TGTGCCAGCAGTTTATGCGGGGCTGGAAACACCATATATTTT.

This clonotype was detected many times. This rearrangement joins TRBV11-2 to TRBJ1-2, with TRBD1 as a possible D gene (6 bases). Per germline, CDR1 SGHAT and CDR2 FQNNGV. Deletions cut 1 base from V and 5 bases from J, with 20 bases between. The CDR3 length is 17 residues. This chain's CDR3 is CASSLALMGATVYGYTF. The CDR3 nucleotides read TGTGCCAGCAGCTTAGCCCTTATGGGGGCGACGGTATATGGCTACACCTTC.

This clonotype has only a few counts. The J gene is TRBJ2-7, the V gene TRBV6-5; TRBD1 matches at 7 bases. The length of the CDR3 is 13 residues. V dropped 6 bases and J dropped 3; count of bases not matched to a gene: 5. The germline gives CDR1 MNHEY, CDR2 SVGAGI. The CDR3 here is CASRKTGVYEQYF. The CDR3 nucleotides are TGTGCCAGCAGGAAAACAGGGGTCTACGAGCAGTACTTC.

This clonotype was seen only once. The genes are TRBV10-3 and TRBJ1-1, with 10 bases that match TRBD1. There are 14 residues in the CDR3. Per germline, CDR1 ENHRY and CDR2 SYGVKD. Trimming cost V 9 bases and J 8 bases; bases outside gene matches: 12. The DNA for the CDR3 is TGTGCCATTACCGGGACAGGGGACACCGGGGAAGCTTTCTTT. Translating gives CAITGTGDTGEAFF.

A few counts support this clonotype. The CDR3 protein is CASSEAPGGIGETQYF. The CDR3 coding sequence is TGTGCCAGCAGTGAAGCGCCAGGGGGCATCGGTGAGACCCAGTACTTC. The chain joins TRBV7-9 to TRBJ2-5; TRBD1 aligns across 8 bases. V dropped 6 bases and J dropped 5; count of bases not matched to a gene: 14. CDR1 is SEHNR and CDR2 is FQNEAQ in the germline V gene (reference sequence). The CDR3 covers 16 residues.